The 23 T cell receptor beta chains listed next were all sequenced from one sample in a study of a mutant IDH1 vaccine in newly diagnosed glioma. Method: immunoSEQ multiplex PCR; TCRdb's copy keeps in-frame clones and lacks some. The sample contains 65,000 or so clones, 70% to 90% of which appear only once. Indicated time point: week 23, last vaccination. Vaccinated patients received 300 ug of mutant IDH1 20-mer peptide per dose, with topical imiquimod. What these receptors recognize is not known. Sequences were derived from PBMCs, sampled from a glioma patient whose treatment included an IDH1 peptide vaccine. The receptors derive from a man aged 25 to 40 with glioma.

This clone was seen only a few times. The V and J genes are TRBV2 and TRBJ1-1; TRBD1 aligns across 8 bases. The CDR3 covers 15 residues. Germline V CDR1 and CDR2: SNHLY, FYNNEI. V lost 6 bases to trimming and J lost 0 bases; unmatched junction nucleotides: 6. In DNA, the CDR3 is TGTGCCAGCAGGGACAGGGATTGGATGAACACTGAAGCTTTCTTT. This encodes CASRDRDWMNTEAFF.

The V call is TRBV5-1, the J call TRBJ2-7, with 8 nucleotides matching TRBD1. The CDR3 has 13 amino acids. The germline gives CDR1 SGHRS, CDR2 YFSETQ. Germline trimming cut 4 bases from V and 7 bases from J; bases unmatched to any gene: 7. CDR3 region: CASSPGTGNEQYF. As DNA, the CDR3 is TGCGCCAGCAGCCCGGGGACAGGAAATGAGCAGTACTTC.

CDR3 DNA sequence: TGTGCCAGCATGATCCCAAGGAGCCTTAATGAAAAACTGTTTTTT. As protein: CASMIPRSLNEKLFF. V and J are TRBV27 and TRBJ1-4; D not resolved. The ends were cut back, 7 bases at V and 4 bases at J, with 16 bases in the middle. Per the germline V gene, CDR1 is MNHEY and CDR2 is SMNVEV (reference sequence). CDR3 size: 15 residues.

This clone was observed a single time. The V gene is TRBV5-1, the J gene TRBJ2-5, with D tentatively TRBD1 or TRBD2 (6 bases each). The CDR3 extends over 17 amino acids. V was trimmed by 6 bases and J by 2 bases, leaving 23 bases between them. Germline assignment: CDR1 SGHRS and CDR2 YFSETQ. The CDR3 nucleotides read TGCGCCAGCAAGGTGGGGGGCCGCCTCGGGGATCAAGAGACCCAGTACTTC. Translated, it gives CASKVGGRLGDQETQYF.

The rearrangement links TRBV7-9 to TRBJ2-1; TRBD1 agrees at 11 bases. The germline V gene encodes CDR1 SEHNR and CDR2 FQNEAQ (reference sequence). The CDR3 length is 14 residues. J gave up 7 bases and V 3 bases, and 2 bases lay outside the gene matches. The CDR3 bases are TGTGCCAGCAGCTTCCGGGACAGGGGGAATGAGCAGTTCTTC. Residues: CASSFRDRGNEQFF.

Regarding this clone: Other DNA sequences in the same sample also yield this CDR3. Here the CDR3 reads CASTTGNYGYTF. CDR3 DNA: TGTGCCAGCACCACAGGGAACTATGGCTACACCTTC. The chain employs TRBV6-5 and TRBJ1-2; maybe TRBD1 (6 bases). V lost 7 bases and J 2 bases, leaving 8 bases between the germline ends. The CDR3 consists of 12 residues. Germline assignment: CDR1 MNHEY and CDR2 SVGAGI.

This rearrangement joins TRBV9 to TRBJ2-3; D gene ambiguous. The CDR3 runs 13 residues. Germline CDR1 reads SGDLS; CDR2 reads YYNGEE. V dropped 2 bases and J dropped 6 bases, with 10 bases sitting between them. The CDR3 region has the DNA TGTGCCAGCAGCGTCAGCACGGTCGATACGCAGTATTTT. Protein: CASSVSTVDTQYF. Full variable domain (rest looked up from reference TRBV9 and TRBJ2-3): DSGVTQTPKHLITATGQRVTLRCSPRSGDLSVYWYQQSLDQGLQFLIQYYNGEERAKGNILERFSAQQFPDLHSELNLSSLELGDSALYFCASSVSTVDTQYFGPGTRLTVL.

This chain uses TRBV5-1 with TRBJ2-2; TRBD2 matches at 10 bases. There are 15 residues in the CDR3. Per germline, CDR1 SGHRS and CDR2 YFSETQ. The ends lost 4 bases at V and 5 bases at J; junction bases unmatched: 5. The CDR3 DNA reads TGCGCCAGCAGCCCCACTAGCGGGGTTACCGGGGAGCTGTTTTTT. Its translation is CASSPTSGVTGELFF.

The V gene is TRBV2, the J gene TRBJ1-1; no clear D. CDR1 and CDR2 from the germline V gene are SNHLY and FYNNEI. The CDR3 is 13 amino acids. The germline V and J ends were trimmed by 8 bases and 4 bases, with 14 bases remaining between them. CDR3 in DNA: TGTGCCAGCCTGCGGGGAATCGGCACTGAAGCTTTCTTT. Amino acid sequence: CASLRGIGTEAFF.

The rearrangement joins TRBV29-1 to TRBJ1-1; tentative D call: TRBD1 (6 bases). CDR1 and CDR2 (germline): SQVTM, ANQGSEA. V dropped 3 bases and J dropped 0 bases, with 14 bases sitting between them. This CDR3 is built from 15 residues. The CDR3 loop is CSVEGGDTVNTEAFF. CDR3 nucleotides: TGCAGCGTTGAGGGGGGGGACACCGTGAACACTGAAGCTTTCTTT.

This chain uses TRBV4-1 with TRBJ2-7, with D uncertain. Germline V gene data show CDR1 as MGHRA and CDR2 as YSYEKL. Trimming took 0 bases from V and 1 from J, leaving 7 bases between them. The CDR3 totals 14 residues. The CDR3 DNA reads TGCGCCAGCAGCCAAGAATCAGGTTCCTACGAGCAGTACTTC. As protein: CASSQESGSYEQYF.

The chain has TRBV9 and TRBJ2-1; D might be TRBD1 (6 bases). The CDR3 runs 16 residues. CDR1 and CDR2 from the germline V gene are SGDLS and YYNGEE. V lost 0 bases and J 5 bases, leaving 15 bases between the germline ends. CDR3 nucleotide sequence: TGTGCCAGCAGCGTAGGGGGGCAGGGTTGGGACAATGAGCAGTTCTTC. Protein product: CASSVGGQGWDNEQFF.

DNA of the CDR3: TGTGCCAGCAGCGAACAGGGGGAGGGCAATCAGCCCCAGCATTTT. Protein: CASSEQGEGNQPQHF. V is TRBV9 and J is TRBJ1-5; 8 nucleotides agree with TRBD1. Losses at the gene ends were 3 bases for V and 2 bases for J; bases not matched to a gene: 4. The CDR3 loop spans 15 amino acids. The germline gives CDR1 SGDLS, CDR2 YYNGEE. The full variable domain, in which reference TRBV9 and TRBJ1-5 provide the parts outside the CDR3, is DSGVTQTPKHLITATGQRVTLRCSPRSGDLSVYWYQQSLDQGLQFLIQYYNGEERAKGNILERFSAQQFPDLHSELNLSSLELGDSALYFCASSEQGEGNQPQHFGDGTRLSIL.

This rearrangement joins TRBV27 to TRBJ2-2; 9 bases align to TRBD1. There are 15 residues in the CDR3. Trimming removed 9 bases from V and 4 bases from J; junction bases left unmatched: 9. From germline, CDR1 is MNHEY and CDR2 SMNVEV (reference sequence). The DNA for the CDR3 is TGTGCCAGTTGCCGGGGACAGGGCCGCACCGGGGAGCTGTTTTTT. Translating it yields CASCRGQGRTGELFF.

The rearrangement links TRBV7-2 to TRBJ2-5; 11 bases agree with TRBD2. This CDR3 is 17 amino acids long. The V gene end was trimmed by 5 bases and the J gene end by 5 bases; junction bases not matched to a gene: 13. In germline, CDR1 is SGHTA, CDR2 FQGNSA. CDR3 sequence (DNA): TGTGCCAGCAGCCGCTGGGGGGCTAGCGGGGGGATGGAGACCCAGTACTTC. It yields the protein CASSRWGASGGMETQYF. Complete variable domain (other parts from reference TRBV7-2 and TRBJ2-5): GAGVSQSPSNKVTEKGKDVELRCDPISGHTALYWYRQSLGQGLEFLIYFQGNSAPDKSGLPSDRFSAERTGGSVSTLTIQRTQQEDSAVYLCASSRWGASGGMETQYFGPGTRLLVL.

V gene TRBV5-5 combines with J gene TRBJ2-7; a possible D gene is TRBD1 (6 bases). This CDR3 has 15 amino acids. Germline values: CDR1 SGHKS, CDR2 YYEKEE (reference sequence). The ends were cut back, 2 bases at V and 3 bases at J, with 15 bases in the middle. CDR3 residues: CASSLPGHSFYEQYF. The CDR3, as DNA: TGTGCCAGCAGCTTACCGGGACACAGCTTCTACGAGCAGTACTTC.

This CDR3 is CASSLTGTGSSTNEKLFF. The CDR3 nucleotides are TGTGCCAGCAGTTTGACCGGGACAGGGAGTTCAACTAATGAAAAACTGTTTTTT. This chain joins TRBV27 and TRBJ1-4; 9 nucleotides match TRBD1. J lost 0 bases, V lost 3 bases, and 8 bases had no gene match. The germline V gene encodes CDR1 MNHEY and CDR2 SMNVEV (reference sequence). The CDR3 runs to 18 residues.

This chain connects TRBV19 to TRBJ1-2; 8 bases align to TRBD1. V dropped 7 bases and J dropped 1; count of bases not matched to a gene: 5. The CDR3 spans 14 residues. CDR1 LNHDA and CDR2 SQIVND come from the germline V gene (reference sequence). The CDR3 region is CASNPDRGNYGYTF. The CDR3 DNA follows: TGTGCCAGTAACCCCGACAGGGGTAACTATGGCTACACCTTC.

V and J are TRBV20-1 and TRBJ1-2; D is uncertain. The CDR3 sequence is 11 residues long. Germline assignment: CDR1 DFQATT and CDR2 SNEGSKA (reference sequence). Trimming removed 6 bases at V and 7 bases at J, with 12 bases between. CDR3 DNA: TGCAGTGCCGCAAGGGAGGGTGGCTACACCTTC. Its protein is CSAAREGGYTF.

The chain has TRBV10-1 and TRBJ2-3, with D unresolved. The ends were cut back, 1 base at V and 3 bases at J, with 2 bases in the middle. This CDR3 is 12 amino acids long. Per germline, CDR1 WNHNN and CDR2 SYGVQD (reference sequence). Written as DNA, the CDR3 is TGCGCCAGCAGTGAGTGGACAGATACGCAGTATTTT. It encodes CASSEWTDTQYF.

The gene calls are TRBV11-2 and TRBJ1-5, with TRBD1 identical over 7 bases. The germline V gene has CDR1 SGHAT and CDR2 FQNNGV. J was trimmed by 3 bases and V by 0 bases; bases with no gene match: 2. The CDR3 has 15 amino acids. Here the CDR3 DNA reads TGTGCCAGCAGCTTAGATGGACAGGACAATCAGCCCCAGCATTTT. This encodes CASSLDGQDNQPQHF.

The chain combines TRBV28 with TRBJ2-1; the match to TRBD1 covers 7 bases. The CDR3 is 15 amino acids. With V trimmed by 4 bases and J by 8 bases, 11 bases remained unmatched. Germline V lookup: CDR1 MDHEN, CDR2 SYDVKM. CDR3 nucleotide sequence: TGTGCCAGCAGTTCCCCGGACAGGTCCTATGATGAGCAGTTCTTC. It is translated as CASSSPDRSYDEQFF. Full variable domain (rest looked up from reference TRBV28 and TRBJ2-1): DVKVTQSSRYLVKRTGEKVFLECVQDMDHENMFWYRQDPGLGLRLIYFSYDVKMKEKGDIPEGYSVSREKKERFSLILESASTNQTSMYLCASSSPDRSYDEQFFGPGTRLTVL.

The CDR3 protein is CASRPPWASGGFYEQYF. CDR3 sequence (DNA): TGTGCCAGCAGACCCCCTTGGGCTAGCGGGGGATTTTACGAGCAGTACTTC. The gene calls are TRBV11-2 and TRBJ2-7; 10 nucleotides align to TRBD2. The CDR3 length is 17 residues. CDR1 is SGHAT and CDR2 is FQNNGV in the germline V gene. V lost 6 bases to trimming and J lost 4 bases; unmatched junction nucleotides: 15.